The 11 T cell receptor beta chains reported below all come from one sample, sequenced in a study of cytomegalovirus exposure and HLA in healthy donors. PCR involved 60 Vbeta and 13 Jbeta primers. The protocol was immunoSEQ multiplex PCR, while the TCRdb copy is restricted to in-frame clones and leaves out a portion. This sample yields more than 150,000 clones, of which 80% to 90% are seen a single time; roughly 10% belongs to the top ten. What was sequenced was PBMCs. The receptors stem from a man younger than 30 in good health and CMV-seropositive.

This clone came up once. This chain uses TRBV2 with TRBJ2-1; perhaps TRBD1 as D (5 bases). Deletions cut 1 base from V and 6 bases from J, with 16 bases between. This CDR3 contains 16 residues. CDR1 and CDR2 from the germline V gene are SNHLY and FYNNEI. The CDR3 sequence is CASSEVGREFGNEQFF. The CDR3 nucleotides are TGTGCCAGCAGTGAAGTTGGCAGGGAATTTGGCAATGAGCAGTTCTTC.

The J gene is TRBJ1-4, the V gene TRBV25-1, with TRBD1 as a possible D gene (6 bases). V was shortened by 3 bases and J by 8 bases, with 10 bases between the two germline ends. The CDR3 has 13 residues. Germline CDR1 reads MGHDK; CDR2 reads SYGVNS. In DNA, the CDR3 is TGTGCCAGCAGTGAGGCGGGGGGCGAAAAACTGTTTTTT. This encodes CASSEAGGEKLFF.

The chain joins TRBV5-1 to TRBJ1-1; D may be TRBD1 (5 bases). V lost 5 bases, J lost 6 bases, and 17 bases lay in between. The CDR3 contains 14 residues. The germline gives CDR1 SGHRS, CDR2 YFSETQ. CDR3 sequence reads: CASRMGGGLPEAFF. CDR3 coding DNA: TGCGCCAGCAGGATGGGGGGGGGTCTTCCTGAAGCTTTCTTT.

This sequence joins TRBV28 and TRBJ1-5; D ambiguous. This CDR3 has 16 residues. Germline V gene data show CDR1 as MDHEN and CDR2 as SYDVKM. The ends were cut back, 3 bases at V and 1 base at J, with 13 bases in the middle. The CDR3 loop is CASSFGETRSNQPQHF. The CDR3 DNA sequence: TGTGCCAGCAGTTTCGGCGAGACCAGGAGCAATCAGCCCCAGCATTTT.

The V and J genes are TRBV4-1 and TRBJ2-7; 10 nucleotides match TRBD2. V lost 5 bases to trimming and J lost 0 bases; unmatched junction nucleotides: 4. The CDR3 sequence is 15 residues long. Germline V CDR1 and CDR2: MGHRA, YSYEKL. The chain's CDR3 is CASSVSGGLSYEQYF. CDR3 nucleotides: TGCGCCAGCAGCGTTAGCGGGGGGCTCTCCTACGAGCAGTACTTC.

The CDR3, as DNA: TGCGCCAGCAGCGAACTAGCGGGGGCCACAGATACGCAGTATTTT. It translates to CASSELAGATDTQYF. The V and J genes are TRBV5-1 and TRBJ2-3, with 11 nucleotides matching TRBD2. J lost 2 bases, V lost 4 bases, and 3 bases had no gene match. Per germline, CDR1 SGHRS and CDR2 YFSETQ. CDR3 length equals 15 residues.

V usage is TRBV7-2 and J usage is TRBJ2-2; 11 bases match TRBD2. CDR3 length: 18 amino acids. Germline values: CDR1 SGHTA, CDR2 FQGNSA. Trimming cost V 1 base and J 2 bases; bases outside gene matches: 6. Here the CDR3 reads CASSLDTGLADNTGELFF. The CDR3 DNA reads TGTGCCAGCAGCTTAGACACGGGACTAGCGGACAACACCGGGGAGCTGTTTTTT.

This clone was observed once. The rearrangement links TRBV7-8 to TRBJ2-1; 7 bases align to TRBD1. Germline lookup yields CDR1 SGHVS and CDR2 FQNEAQ. Trimming took 2 bases from V and 8 from J; bases not matched to a gene: 9. This CDR3 has 15 amino acids. DNA of the CDR3: TGTGCCAGCAGCTTACGGACAGGAAGTCCCTATGAGCAGTTCTTC. It is translated as CASSLRTGSPYEQFF.

This chain connects TRBV5-6 to TRBJ1-1; possible D gene TRBD1, 5 bases. V shed 5 bases and J shed 3 bases, with 14 bases lying between them. This CDR3 spans 14 amino acids. Germline V gene sequence: CDR1 SGHDT, CDR2 YYEEEE. The CDR3 protein is CASSPRGSDTEAFF. The CDR3 nucleotides are TGTGCCAGCAGTCCCCGGGGGAGTGACACTGAAGCTTTCTTT.

V gene TRBV12-5 combines with J gene TRBJ1-4; maybe TRBD1 (5 bases). This CDR3 is built from 18 residues. The germline V gene encodes CDR1 LGHNT and CDR2 FRNRAP. Trimming cost V 0 bases and J 0 bases, with 14 bases left between them. In nucleotides, the CDR3 is TGTGCTAGTGGTTTGGTACCTAAACAGGCTACAACTAATGAAAAACTGTTTTTT. Translation: CASGLVPKQATTNEKLFF.

This chain links TRBV7-2 with TRBJ1-5; TRBD1 is a possible D gene (5 bases). Trimming shortened V by 5 bases and J by 2 bases, and 13 bases separated the two germline ends. The CDR3 has 15 amino acids. CDR1 and CDR2 (germline): SGHTA, FQGNSA. CDR3 DNA: TGTGCCAGCAGCCCTAGGGGATTTGGCAATCAGCCCCAGCATTTT. It codes for CASSPRGFGNQPQHF.